What follows describes a single T cell receptor (beta chain). CDR1 and CDR2 from the germline V gene are SGHRS and YFSETQ. The length of the CDR3 is 16 residues. V lost 0 bases, J lost 1 base, and 10 bases lay in between. The sample comes from a study of OX40 agonist ivuxolimab in advanced cancers. Study-wide context: Ivuxolimab doses were 0.01, 0.1, 0.3, 1.5, 3 or 10 mg/kg every 2 weeks.

TCRdb keeps only in-frame clones here, not all; method: immunoSEQ multiplex PCR. The sample shows 100,000 to 150,000 clones, about nine tenths of them seen only once. The rearrangement uses TRBV5-1 and TRBJ2-2; D is perhaps TRBD2 (5 bases). The sequence was collected from an adult with an advanced solid tumor such as melanoma, head and neck, liver or kidney cancer. The sample was CD4+ or CD8+ T cells sorted from blood, taken in a trial of the OX40 agonist ivuxolimab. CDR3 region: CASSLVRAVNTGELFF. CDR3 in DNA: TGCGCCAGCAGCTTGGTCCGAGCGGTGAACACCGGGGAGCTGTTTTTT.